The clone carrying this TCR beta chain was detected only a few times. These data belong to a study of T cell repertoires in cytomegalovirus infection. A single record per CDR3 protein comes from TCRdb applying MiXCR to the reads. The table lists around 530,000 distinct CDR3 sequences, approximately 26% of them singletons, with approximately 13% in the top ten. The CDR3 is made up of 12 amino acids. CDR1 and CDR2 from the germline V gene are SNHLY and FYNNEI. Trimming cost V 9 bases and J 1 base, with 9 bases left between them. The sequence came from a human donor in good health (CMV status not recorded). Some clones in this sample may be carry-over from other donors' samples. The sequenced sample consisted of PBMCs. This chain joins TRBV2 and TRBJ1-1; D uncertain. The CDR3: CASLPPNTEAFF. CDR3 nucleotide sequence: TGTGCCAGTCTCCCGCCGAACACTGAAGCTTTCTTT.